The 5 T cell receptor beta chains listed next were all sequenced from one sample in a study of T cell responses to AZD1222 COVID-19 vaccine. Data came from immunoSEQ multiplex PCR; TCRdb stores just in-frame clones and leaves some out. The sample records 250,000 to 300,000 clones, around 93% being singletons. The specimen comprised peripheral blood, sampled 28 days after the second AZD1222 dose. All receptors come from an adult who received the AZD1222 COVID-19 vaccine.

The chain links TRBV28 to TRBJ1-2; 7 bases fit TRBD1. The trim removed 6 bases at V and 4 bases at J, leaving 5 bases unmatched. Per germline, CDR1 MDHEN and CDR2 SYDVKM. The length of the CDR3 is 13 residues. CDR3 sequence reads: CASSTGQSYGYTF. Here the CDR3 DNA reads TGTGCCAGCAGCACGGGACAGAGCTATGGCTACACCTTC.

This chain connects TRBV2 to TRBJ2-5, with D tentatively TRBD1 or TRBD2 (5 bases each). V was cut by 4 bases and J by 3 bases, with 9 bases left in between. Looked up from germline, CDR1 is SNHLY and CDR2 is FYNNEI. The CDR3 length is 13 residues. The CDR3 region has the DNA TGTGCCAGCAGTGGGGACGTTGAAGAGACCCAGTACTTC. This codes for CASSGDVEETQYF.

As regards this clone: Other nucleotide sequences in the sample specify the same CDR3. The V gene is TRBV7-2, the J gene TRBJ2-3, with D perhaps given as TRBD1 or TRBD2 (5 bases each). Germline V CDR1 and CDR2: SGHTA, FQGNSA. V was clipped by 1 base and J by 4 bases, with 9 bases between them. The CDR3 sequence is 14 residues long. The CDR3 DNA reads as TGTGCCAGCAGCTTAGGGGGGTCCGCAGATACGCAGTATTTT. Translation gives CASSLGGSADTQYF.

The chain uses TRBV5-1 and TRBJ2-1; 7 bases match TRBD2. V gave up 4 bases and J gave up 0 bases; unmatched junction bases: 4. The CDR3 runs 15 residues. Germline CDR1 is SGHRS and CDR2 is YFSETQ. The CDR3 nucleotides read TGCGCCAGCAGCGCCGGGGGGAGCTCCTACAATGAGCAGTTCTTC. It specifies CASSAGGSSYNEQFF.

The rearrangement uses TRBV11-2 and TRBJ2-3; tentatively, D is TRBD2 (5 bases). The CDR3 totals 14 residues. The V gene lost 1 base and the J gene lost 6 bases, with 11 bases spanning the gap. Germline CDR1 is SGHAT and CDR2 is FQNNGV. The CDR3 DNA reads TGTGCCAGCAGCTTAGCCGCCCGAGGGGATACGCAGTATTTT. This gives the protein CASSLAARGDTQYF.